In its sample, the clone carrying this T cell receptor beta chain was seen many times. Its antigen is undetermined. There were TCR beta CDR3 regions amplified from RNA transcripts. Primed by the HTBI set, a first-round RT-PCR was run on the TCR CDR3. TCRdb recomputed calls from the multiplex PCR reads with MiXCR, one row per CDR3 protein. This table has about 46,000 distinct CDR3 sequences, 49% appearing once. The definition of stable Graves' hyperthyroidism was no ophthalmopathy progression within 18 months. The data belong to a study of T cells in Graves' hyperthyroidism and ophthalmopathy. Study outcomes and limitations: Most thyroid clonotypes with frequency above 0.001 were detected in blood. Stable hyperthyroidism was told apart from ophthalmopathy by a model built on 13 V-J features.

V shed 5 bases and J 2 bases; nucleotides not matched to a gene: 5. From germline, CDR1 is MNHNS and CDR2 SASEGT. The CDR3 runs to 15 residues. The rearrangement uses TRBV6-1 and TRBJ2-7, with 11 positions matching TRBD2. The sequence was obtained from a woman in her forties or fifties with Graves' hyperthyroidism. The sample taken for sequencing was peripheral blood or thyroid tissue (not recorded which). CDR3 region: CASSLPTSGAYEQYF. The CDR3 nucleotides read TGTGCCAGCAGTCTTCCGACTAGCGGGGCCTACGAGCAGTACTTC.